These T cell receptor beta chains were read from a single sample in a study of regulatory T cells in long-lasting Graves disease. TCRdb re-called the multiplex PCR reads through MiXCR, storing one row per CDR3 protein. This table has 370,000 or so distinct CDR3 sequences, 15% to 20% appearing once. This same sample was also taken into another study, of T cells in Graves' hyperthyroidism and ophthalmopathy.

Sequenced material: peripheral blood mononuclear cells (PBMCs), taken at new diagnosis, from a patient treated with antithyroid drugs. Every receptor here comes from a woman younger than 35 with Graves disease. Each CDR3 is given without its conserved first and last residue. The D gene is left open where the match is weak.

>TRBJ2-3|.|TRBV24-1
ATSRRDITTSTDTQY
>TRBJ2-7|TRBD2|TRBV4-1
ASSQELARPYEQY
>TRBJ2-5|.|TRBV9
ASSGGGSETQY
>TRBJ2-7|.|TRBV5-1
ASSLFGDEQY
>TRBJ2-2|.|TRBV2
ASSVRHTGELF
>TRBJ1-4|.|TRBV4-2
ASSQDVGSGKLF
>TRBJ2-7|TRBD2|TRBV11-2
ASSQLAGDTSSYEQY
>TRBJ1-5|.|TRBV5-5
ASSFSGDRNQPQH
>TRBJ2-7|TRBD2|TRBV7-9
ASSHRDYPWEQY
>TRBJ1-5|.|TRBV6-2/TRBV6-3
ASSEAQETQPQH
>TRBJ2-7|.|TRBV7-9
ASSLGEAIEGPPYEQY
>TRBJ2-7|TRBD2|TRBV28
ASSLNGPQTSGGLGQY
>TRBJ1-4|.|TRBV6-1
AAGQGGEKLF
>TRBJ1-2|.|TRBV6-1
ASSPTQFPAT
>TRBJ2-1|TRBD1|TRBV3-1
ASSGPRAWGTGTYNEQF
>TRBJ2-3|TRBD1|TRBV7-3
ASSPTPTGVGTDTQY
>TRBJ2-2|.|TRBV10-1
ASSWTNRNTGELF
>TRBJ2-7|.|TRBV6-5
ASSYSGVRNEQY
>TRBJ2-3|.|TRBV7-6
ACSMRGGATDTQY
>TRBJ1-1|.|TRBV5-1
ASSLHPGYGNTEAF
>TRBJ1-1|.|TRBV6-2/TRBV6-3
ASSELGLTEGTLKAF
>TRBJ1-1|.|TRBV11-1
ASSFMGNTEAF
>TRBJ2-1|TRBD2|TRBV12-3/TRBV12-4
ASSQIAGGPEEEQF
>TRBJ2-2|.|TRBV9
ASSVGGGLGELF
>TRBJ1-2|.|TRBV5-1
ASSWGGLEGYT
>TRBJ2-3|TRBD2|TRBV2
ASRLPARTSVTDTQY
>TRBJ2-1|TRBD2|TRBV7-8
ASSLEILAGVNNEQF
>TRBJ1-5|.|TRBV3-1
ASSLRQGSSQPQH
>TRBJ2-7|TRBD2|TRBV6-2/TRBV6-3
ASNREREGRYEQY
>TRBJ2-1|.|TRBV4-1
ASSQDWSGGNNEQF
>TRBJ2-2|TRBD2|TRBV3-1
ASSIQRGYTGELF
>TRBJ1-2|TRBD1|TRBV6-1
ASSRDRHNYGYT